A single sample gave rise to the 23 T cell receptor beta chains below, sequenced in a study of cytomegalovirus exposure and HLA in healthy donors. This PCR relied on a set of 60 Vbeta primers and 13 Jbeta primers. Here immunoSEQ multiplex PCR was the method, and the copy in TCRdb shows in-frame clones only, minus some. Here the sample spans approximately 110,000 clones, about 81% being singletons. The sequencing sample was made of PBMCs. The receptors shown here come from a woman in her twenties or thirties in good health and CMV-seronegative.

The CDR3 sequence is CAWTPGVSNQPQHF. Written as DNA, the CDR3 is TGTGCCTGGACCCCCGGGGTGTCCAATCAGCCCCAGCATTTT. The chain employs TRBV30 and TRBJ1-5; D remains ambiguous. The CDR3 length is 14 residues. V was cut by 4 bases and J by 3 bases, with 13 bases left in between. Germline CDR1 and CDR2: GTSNPN and SVGIG (reference sequence).

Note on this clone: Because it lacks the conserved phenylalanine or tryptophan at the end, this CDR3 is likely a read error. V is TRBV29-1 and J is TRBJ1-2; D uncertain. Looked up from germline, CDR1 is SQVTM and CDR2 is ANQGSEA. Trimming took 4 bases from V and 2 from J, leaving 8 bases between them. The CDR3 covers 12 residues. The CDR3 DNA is TGCAGCGTTGGCACCTCAAACTATGGCTACACCTTA. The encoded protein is CSVGTSNYGYTL.

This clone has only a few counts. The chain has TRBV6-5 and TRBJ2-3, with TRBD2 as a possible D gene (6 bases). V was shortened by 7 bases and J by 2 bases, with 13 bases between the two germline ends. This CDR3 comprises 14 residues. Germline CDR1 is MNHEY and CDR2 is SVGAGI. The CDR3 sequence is CASNPGVNTDTQYF. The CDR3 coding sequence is TGTGCCAGCAATCCGGGGGTAAACACAGATACGCAGTATTTT.

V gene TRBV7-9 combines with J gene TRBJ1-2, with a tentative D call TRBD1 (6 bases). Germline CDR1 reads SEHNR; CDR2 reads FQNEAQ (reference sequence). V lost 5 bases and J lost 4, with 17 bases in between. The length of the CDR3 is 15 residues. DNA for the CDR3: TGTGCCAGCAGCCTCGGACAGAGCACTTTCTATGGCTACACCTTC. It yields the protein CASSLGQSTFYGYTF.

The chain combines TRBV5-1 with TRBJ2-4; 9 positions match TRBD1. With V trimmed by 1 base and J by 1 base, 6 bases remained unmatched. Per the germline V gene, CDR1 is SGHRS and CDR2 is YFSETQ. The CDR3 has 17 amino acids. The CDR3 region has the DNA TGCGCCAGCAGCTTGAGGACAGGGGTGAGGGCCAAAAACATTCAGTACTTC. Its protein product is CASSLRTGVRAKNIQYF.

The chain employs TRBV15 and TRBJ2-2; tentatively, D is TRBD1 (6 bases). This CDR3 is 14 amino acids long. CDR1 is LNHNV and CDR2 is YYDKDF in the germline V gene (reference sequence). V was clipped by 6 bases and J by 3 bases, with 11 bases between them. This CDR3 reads CATRWTEDTGELFF. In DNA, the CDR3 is TGTGCCACCAGGTGGACAGAGGACACCGGGGAGCTGTTTTTT.

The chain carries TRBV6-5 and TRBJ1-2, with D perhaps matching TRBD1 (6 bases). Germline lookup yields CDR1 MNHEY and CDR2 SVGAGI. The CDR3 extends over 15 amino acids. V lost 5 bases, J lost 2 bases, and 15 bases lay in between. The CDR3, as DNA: TGTGCCAGCAGTAGAAACAGGGAAGCAAACTATGGCTACACCTTC. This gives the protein CASSRNREANYGYTF.

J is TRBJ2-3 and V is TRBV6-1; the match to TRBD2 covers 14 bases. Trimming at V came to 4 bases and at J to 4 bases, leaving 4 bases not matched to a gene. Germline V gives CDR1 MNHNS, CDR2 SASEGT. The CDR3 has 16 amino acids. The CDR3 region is CASSATSGGGADTQYF. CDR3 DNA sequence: TGTGCCAGCAGTGCGACTAGCGGGGGGGGAGCAGATACGCAGTATTTT.

The CDR3 loop reads CASSTMTGGAIYEQYF. In nucleotides, the CDR3 is TGTGCCAGTAGTACAATGACAGGGGGAGCAATCTACGAGCAGTACTTC. The chain carries TRBV19 and TRBJ2-7; TRBD1 aligns across 9 bases. Germline V gene sequence: CDR1 LNHDA, CDR2 SQIVND (reference sequence). Trimming at V came to 4 bases and at J to 3 bases, leaving 10 bases not matched to a gene. The CDR3 has 16 residues.

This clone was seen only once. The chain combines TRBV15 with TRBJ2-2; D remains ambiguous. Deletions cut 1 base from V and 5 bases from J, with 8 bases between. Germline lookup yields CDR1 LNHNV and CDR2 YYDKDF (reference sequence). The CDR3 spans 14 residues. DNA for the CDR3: TGTGCCACCAGCAGAGTTCCAGGTACCGGGGAGCTGTTTTTT. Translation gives CATSRVPGTGELFF.

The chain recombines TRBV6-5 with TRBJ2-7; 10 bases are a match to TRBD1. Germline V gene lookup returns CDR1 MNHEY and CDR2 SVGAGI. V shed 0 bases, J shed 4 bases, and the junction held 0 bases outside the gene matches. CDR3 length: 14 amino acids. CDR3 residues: CASSYSGQGYEQYF. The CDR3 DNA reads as TGTGCCAGCAGTTACTCGGGACAGGGGTACGAGCAGTACTTC.

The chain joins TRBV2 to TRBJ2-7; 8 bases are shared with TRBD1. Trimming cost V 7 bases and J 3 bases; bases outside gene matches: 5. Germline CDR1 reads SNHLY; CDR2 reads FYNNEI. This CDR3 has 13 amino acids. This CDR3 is CASNSDRGYEQYF. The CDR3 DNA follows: TGTGCCAGCAATAGTGACAGGGGCTACGAGCAGTACTTC. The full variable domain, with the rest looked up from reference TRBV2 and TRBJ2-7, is EPEVTQTPSHQVTQMGQEVILRCVPISNHLYFYWYRQILGQKVEFLVSFYNNEISEKSEIFDDQFSVERPDGSNFTLKIRSTKLEDSAMYFCASNSDRGYEQYFGPGTRLTVT.

The CDR3 sequence is CASSLDSLTFYEQYF. CDR3 sequence (DNA): TGTGCCAGCAGCCTGGACAGTTTGACCTTCTACGAGCAGTACTTC. The rearrangement joins TRBV5-4 to TRBJ2-7; possibly TRBD1 for D (6 bases). Germline V gene lookup returns CDR1 SGHNT and CDR2 YYREEE (reference sequence). The CDR3 is 15 residues long. V lost 4 bases to trimming and J lost 3 bases, with 17 bases between them.

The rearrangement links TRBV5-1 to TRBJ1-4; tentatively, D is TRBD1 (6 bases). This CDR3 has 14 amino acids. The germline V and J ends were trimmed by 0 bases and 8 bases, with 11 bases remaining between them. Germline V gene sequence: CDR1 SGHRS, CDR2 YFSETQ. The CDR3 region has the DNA TGCGCCAGCAGCTTGGCAGGGGAAGGCGAAAAACTGTTTTTT. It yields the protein CASSLAGEGEKLFF.

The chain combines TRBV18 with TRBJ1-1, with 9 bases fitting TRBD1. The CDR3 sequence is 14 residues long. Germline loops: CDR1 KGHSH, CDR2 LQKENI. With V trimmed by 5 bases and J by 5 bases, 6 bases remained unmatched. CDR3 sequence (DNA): TGTGCCAGCTCAAACCGACAGGGGGGGACTGAAGCTTTCTTT. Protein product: CASSNRQGGTEAFF.

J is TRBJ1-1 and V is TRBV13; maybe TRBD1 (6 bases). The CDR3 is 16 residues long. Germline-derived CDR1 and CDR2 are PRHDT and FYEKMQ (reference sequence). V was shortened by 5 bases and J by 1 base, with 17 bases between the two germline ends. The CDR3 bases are TGTGCCAGCAGCCCTTTACACAGGGATGGGAACACTGAAGCTTTCTTT. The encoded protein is CASSPLHRDGNTEAFF.

This CDR3 reads CASSFGSSGRFSEQYF. The CDR3, as DNA: TGTGCCAGCAGTTTTGGGTCTAGCGGGAGATTTAGCGAGCAGTACTTC. The chain combines TRBV28 with TRBJ2-7, with 10 bases identical to TRBD2. Germline CDR1 MDHEN, CDR2 SYDVKM. This CDR3 spans 16 amino acids. Germline trimming cut 3 bases from V and 6 bases from J; bases unmatched to any gene: 11.

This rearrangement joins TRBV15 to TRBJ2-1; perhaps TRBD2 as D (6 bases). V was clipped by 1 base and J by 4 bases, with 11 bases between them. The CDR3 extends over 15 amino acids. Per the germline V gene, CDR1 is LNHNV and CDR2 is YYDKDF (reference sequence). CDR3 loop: CATSRVGGPYNEQFF. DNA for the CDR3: TGTGCCACCAGCAGAGTGGGAGGTCCATACAATGAGCAGTTCTTC. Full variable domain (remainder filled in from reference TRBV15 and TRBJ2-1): DAMVIQNPRYQVTQFGKPVTLSCSQTLNHNVMYWYQQKSSQAPKLLFHYYDKDFNNEADTPDNFQSRRPNTSFCFLDIRSPGLGDTAMYLCATSRVGGPYNEQFFGPGTRLTVL.

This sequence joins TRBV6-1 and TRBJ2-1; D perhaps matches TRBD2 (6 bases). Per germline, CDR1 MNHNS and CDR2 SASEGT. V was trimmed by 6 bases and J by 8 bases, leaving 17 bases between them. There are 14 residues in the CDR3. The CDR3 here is CASRRVGSGYEQFF. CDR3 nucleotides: TGTGCCAGCAGGCGCGTCGGGAGTGGGTATGAGCAGTTCTTC.

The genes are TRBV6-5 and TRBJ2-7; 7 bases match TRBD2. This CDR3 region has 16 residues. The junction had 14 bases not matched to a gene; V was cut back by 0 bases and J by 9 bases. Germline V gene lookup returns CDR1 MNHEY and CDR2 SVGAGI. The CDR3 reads CASSYSRDLASGGQYF. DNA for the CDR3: TGTGCCAGCAGTTACTCACGGGACTTAGCATCGGGGGGGCAGTACTTC.

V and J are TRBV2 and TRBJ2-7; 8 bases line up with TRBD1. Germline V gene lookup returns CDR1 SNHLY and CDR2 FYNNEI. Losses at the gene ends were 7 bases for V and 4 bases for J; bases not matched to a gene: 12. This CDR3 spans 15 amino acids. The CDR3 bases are TGTGCCAGCAAAGGGGCCGGGACAGGACTTTACGAGCAGTACTTC. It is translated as CASKGAGTGLYEQYF.

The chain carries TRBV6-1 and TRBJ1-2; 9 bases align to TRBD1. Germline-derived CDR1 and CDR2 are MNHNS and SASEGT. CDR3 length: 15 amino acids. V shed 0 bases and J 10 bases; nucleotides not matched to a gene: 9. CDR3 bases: TGTGCCAGCAGTGAAGCGTCTCGGACAGGGGATGACTACACCTTC. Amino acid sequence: CASSEASRTGDDYTF.

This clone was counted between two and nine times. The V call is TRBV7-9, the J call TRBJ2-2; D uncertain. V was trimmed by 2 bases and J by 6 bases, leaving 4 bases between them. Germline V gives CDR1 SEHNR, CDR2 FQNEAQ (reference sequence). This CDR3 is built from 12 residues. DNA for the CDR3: TGTGCCAGCAGCTTACGAGCCGGGGAGCTGTTTTTT. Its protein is CASSLRAGELFF.